The rows below give T cell receptor beta chains drawn from one sample of a study of T-cell reconstitution after alpha-beta-depleted transplantation in children. TCRdb independently ran MiXCR on the PCR reads; one entry per CDR3 protein. The sample contains roughly 220,000 distinct CDR3 sequences, more than 7.5% of which appear only once. Here the sequenced sample was PBMCs from the stem cell graft donor, taken from the stem cell graft. Receptors were obtained from a human donor who donated a stem cell graft to a child with SCID. CDR3s include the opening cysteine and the closing phenylalanine or tryptophan. A D gene is named only where the DNA matches it firmly. Where a row states a size, it is once, few, many or the class of an expanded clone; other rows omit it.

v_gene	j_gene	d_gene	abundance	CDR3aa	CDR3nt
TRBV7-9	TRBJ1-1	NA	many	CASSLEQTQNTEAFF	TGTGCCAGCAGCTTAGAGCAGACGCAAAACACTGAAGCTTTCTTT
TRBV27	TRBJ2-7	NA	many	CASSLKGIGTYEQYF	TGTGCCAGCAGTTTAAAGGGAATAGGGACCTACGAGCAGTACTTC
TRBV15	TRBJ2-3	NA	many	CATGGRPSTDTQYF	TGTGCCACCGGGGGCCGCCCAAGCACAGATACGCAGTATTTT
TRBV5-1	TRBJ2-7	NA	many	CASSLAVGEQYF	TGCGCCAGCAGCCTCGCGGTTGGCGAGCAGTACTTC
TRBV20-1	TRBJ1-5	NA	many	CSARRNNQPQHF	TGCAGTGCTAGGCGGAATAATCAGCCCCAGCATTTT
TRBV7-8	TRBJ2-1	NA	many	CASSLGRDEQFF	TGTGCCAGCAGCTTAGGTAGGGATGAGCAGTTCTTC
TRBV29-1	TRBJ2-7	TRBD1	many	CSVALGQDYEQYF	TGCAGCGTTGCCCTCGGACAGGACTACGAGCAGTACTTC
TRBV2	TRBJ2-3	NA	NA	CASSAPVLGGHRIDTQYF	TGTGCCAGCAGTGCCCCGGTTCTGGGGGGACACCGCATAGATACGCAGTATTTT
TRBV5-1	TRBJ2-5	NA	many	CASSSTVEETQYF	TGCGCCAGCAGCTCGACAGTCGAAGAGACCCAGTACTTC
TRBV7-3	TRBJ2-3	TRBD2	many	CASSIAGGQTDTQYF	TGTGCCAGCAGCATAGCGGGGGGGCAGACAGATACGCAGTATTTT
TRBV20-1	TRBJ2-5	NA	many	CSATRGLEPQETQYF	TGCAGTGCTACGAGAGGTCTCGAACCACAAGAGACCCAGTACTTC
TRBV7-8	TRBJ2-7	NA	many	CASSLEPRSSYEQYF	TGTGCCAGCAGCTTAGAGCCCAGAAGCTCCTACGAGCAGTACTTC
TRBV2	TRBJ2-3	NA	many	CASRLDSSGADTQYF	TGTGCCAGCAGGTTAGACAGCTCAGGGGCAGATACGCAGTATTTT
TRBV2	TRBJ2-1	TRBD2	many	CASSPRGGAYNEQFF	TGTGCCAGCAGTCCCCGCGGGGGGGCTTACAATGAGCAGTTCTTC
TRBV9	TRBJ2-3	TRBD2	many	CASSLWGLAVSTDTQYF	TGTGCCAGCAGCCTTTGGGGCCTAGCGGTTAGCACAGATACGCAGTATTTT
TRBV5-1	TRBJ2-5	TRBD2	many	CASSLRPSGGVDQETQYF	TGCGCCAGCAGCTTGAGGCCTAGCGGGGGAGTCGATCAAGAGACCCAGTACTTC
TRBV7-9	TRBJ2-5	NA	many	CASSLCSGDLDQETQYF	TGTGCCAGCAGCTTATGTTCAGGGGACCTGGACCAAGAGACCCAGTACTTC
TRBV5-1	TRBJ2-1	TRBD1	few	CASKGDSSYNEQFF	TGCGCCAGCAAGGGGGACAGCTCCTACAATGAGCAGTTCTTC
TRBV7-2	TRBJ2-1	NA	few	CASSLGFMGTNYNEQFF	TGTGCCAGCAGCTTAGGATTTATGGGGACCAATTACAATGAGCAGTTCTTC
TRBV5-5	TRBJ1-1	NA	many	CASSLFQGVNTEAFF	TGTGCCAGCAGCTTGTTCCAGGGCGTGAACACTGAAGCTTTCTTT
TRBV28	TRBJ1-6	NA	many	CASSFRLGWSPLHF	TGTGCCAGCAGTTTTCGGTTGGGGTGGTCACCCCTCCACTTT
TRBV5-6	TRBJ2-1	TRBD2	many	CASSLFSGGQSYNEQFF	TGTGCCAGCAGCTTGTTTAGCGGGGGGCAGAGCTACAATGAGCAGTTCTTC
TRBV5-1	TRBJ2-1	TRBD1	many	CASSAWDRGKDEQFF	TGCGCCAGCAGCGCATGGGACAGGGGGAAAGATGAGCAGTTCTTC
TRBV4-1	TRBJ1-1	TRBD1	many	CASSHLDRDGEAFF	TGCGCCAGCAGCCATCTGGACAGGGACGGTGAAGCTTTCTTT
TRBV12-3/TRBV12-4	TRBJ1-1	TRBD1	many	CASRDRENTEAFF	TGTGCCAGCAGGGACAGGGAGAACACTGAAGCTTTCTTT
TRBV29-1	TRBJ1-2	NA	NA	CSVARGLGNYGYTF	TGCAGCGTTGCCAGGGGTCTCGGGAACTATGGCTACACCTTC